The rows below give T cell receptor beta chains drawn from one sample of a study of patients and donors after allogeneic stem cell transplantation. TCRdb recomputed calls from the RT-PCR reads with MiXCR, one row per CDR3 protein. The profile covers approximately 200,000 distinct CDR3 sequences, with more than 35% appearing a single time and 33% taken by the ten largest. Material for sequencing was blood, either unsorted or a sorted T cell fraction (not recorded which). The source is a human donor who was either an allogeneic HSCT recipient or a stem cell or donor lymphocyte infusion donor (not recorded which). It is not recorded whose cells these are; they may come from a transplant donor. The CDR3 runs from the conserved cysteine through the conserved F or W. The D gene is left open where the match is weak. Size values are once, few and many counts, or a class for expanded clones, and some rows have none.

clone size: .
J gene: TRBJ2-1
D gene: TRBD2
V gene: TRBV6-2/TRBV6-3
CDR3 protein: CASSYSIESGGRSSYNEQFF
CDR3 DNA: TGTGCCAGCAGTTACTCGATAGAATCTGGCGGGAGGAGCTCCTACAATGAGCAGTTCTTC

clone size: .
J gene: TRBJ2-7
D gene: .
V gene: TRBV30
CDR3 protein: CAWSVGVPGGSVAYEQYF
CDR3 DNA: TGTGCCTGGAGTGTAGGTGTCCCGGGTGGATCGGTAGCCTACGAGCAGTACTTC

clone size: .
J gene: TRBJ2-1
D gene: .
V gene: TRBV5-1
CDR3 protein: CASSSGEASSNEQFF
CDR3 DNA: TGCGCCAGCAGCTCCGGCGAGGCCTCAAGCAATGAGCAGTTCTTC

clone size: .
J gene: TRBJ2-4
D gene: .
V gene: TRBV20-1
CDR3 protein: CSAELSNIQYF
CDR3 DNA: TGCAGTGCTGAACTCTCGAACATTCAGTACTTC

clone size: .
J gene: TRBJ1-1
D gene: .
V gene: TRBV29-1
CDR3 protein: CSARGGRTEAFF
CDR3 DNA: TGCAGCGCCCGAGGGGGTCGCACTGAAGCTTTCTTT

clone size: .
J gene: TRBJ2-2
D gene: TRBD1
V gene: TRBV12-5
CDR3 protein: CASGFLPGTGITGELFF
CDR3 DNA: TGTGCTAGTGGTTTCCTCCCCGGGACAGGGATCACCGGGGAGCTGTTTTTT

clone size: few
J gene: TRBJ2-1
D gene: TRBD2
V gene: TRBV4-2
CDR3 protein: CASSQDWTSGRLNEQFF
CDR3 DNA: TGTGCCAGCAGCCAAGATTGGACTAGCGGGAGACTCAATGAGCAGTTCTTC

clone size: .
J gene: TRBJ1-2
D gene: .
V gene: TRBV4-3
CDR3 protein: CASSQGPERGNYGYTF
CDR3 DNA: TGCGCCAGCAGCCAAGGGCCGGAGCGTGGAAACTATGGCTACACCTTC

clone size: .
J gene: TRBJ1-5
D gene: .
V gene: TRBV28
CDR3 protein: CASFGSNQPQHF
CDR3 DNA: TGTGCCAGCTTTGGTAGCAATCAGCCCCAGCATTTT

clone size: .
J gene: TRBJ1-3
D gene: .
V gene: TRBV6-5
CDR3 protein: CASSNPGQGNTIYF
CDR3 DNA: TGTGCCAGCAGTAACCCCGGACAGGGAAACACCATATATTTT

clone size: few
J gene: TRBJ1-3
D gene: .
V gene: TRBV15
CDR3 protein: CATSRDQGSAWNTIYF
CDR3 DNA: TGTGCCACCAGCAGAGATCAAGGGTCCGCGTGGAACACCATATATTTT

clone size: .
J gene: TRBJ2-1
D gene: TRBD2
V gene: TRBV5-5
CDR3 protein: CASSPTSGQSNYNEQFF
CDR3 DNA: TGTGCCAGCAGCCCCACTAGCGGCCAATCGAACTACAATGAGCAGTTCTTC

clone size: .
J gene: TRBJ2-3
D gene: .
V gene: TRBV20-1
CDR3 protein: CSARVVGSGTDTQYF
CDR3 DNA: TGCAGTGCTAGAGTTGTGGGTAGCGGCACAGATACGCAGTATTTT

clone size: once
J gene: TRBJ1-1
D gene: .
V gene: TRBV7-2
CDR3 protein: CASSLSNWGEAFF
CDR3 DNA: TGTGCCAGCAGCTTAAGCAACTGGGGCGAAGCTTTCTTT

clone size: .
J gene: TRBJ1-1
D gene: .
V gene: TRBV4-3
CDR3 protein: CASSQDTRYTEAFF
CDR3 DNA: TGCGCCAGCAGCCAAGATACCAGATACACTGAAGCTTTCTTT

clone size: few
J gene: TRBJ2-5
D gene: .
V gene: TRBV7-9
CDR3 protein: CASSLTAYQETQYF
CDR3 DNA: TGTGCCAGCAGCTTAACGGCGTACCAAGAGACCCAGTACTTC

clone size: .
J gene: TRBJ1-1
D gene: .
V gene: TRBV19
CDR3 protein: CASSTGTSGAFF
CDR3 DNA: TGTGCCAGTAGTACCGGGACCTCAGGGGCTTTCTTT

clone size: few
J gene: TRBJ2-4
D gene: .
V gene: TRBV27
CDR3 protein: CASSPGLAKNIQYF
CDR3 DNA: TGTGCCAGCAGTCCAGGGCTAGCCAAAAACATTCAGTACTTC

clone size: .
J gene: TRBJ2-7
D gene: .
V gene: TRBV2
CDR3 protein: CASTEWGEILYEQYF
CDR3 DNA: TGTGCCAGCACAGAGTGGGGAGAGATCCTCTACGAGCAGTACTTC

clone size: .
J gene: TRBJ2-3
D gene: .
V gene: TRBV28
CDR3 protein: CASTEGEGSPDTQYF
CDR3 DNA: TGTGCCAGCACCGAGGGAGAAGGGAGCCCAGATACGCAGTATTTT

clone size: few
J gene: TRBJ1-5
D gene: .
V gene: TRBV4-3
CDR3 protein: CASSQERNFGSGIGNQPQHF
CDR3 DNA: TGCGCCAGCAGCCAAGAAAGGAACTTTGGTTCGGGAATTGGAAATCAGCCCCAGCATTTT

clone size: .
J gene: TRBJ2-7
D gene: TRBD1
V gene: TRBV15
CDR3 protein: CATSAGQGYSYEQYF
CDR3 DNA: TGTGCCACCAGCGCCGGACAGGGGTATTCCTACGAGCAGTACTTC

clone size: .
J gene: TRBJ2-5
D gene: .
V gene: TRBV3-1
CDR3 protein: CASSQDGGLQETQYF
CDR3 DNA: TGTGCCAGCAGCCAAGATGGGGGACTCCAAGAGACCCAGTACTTC